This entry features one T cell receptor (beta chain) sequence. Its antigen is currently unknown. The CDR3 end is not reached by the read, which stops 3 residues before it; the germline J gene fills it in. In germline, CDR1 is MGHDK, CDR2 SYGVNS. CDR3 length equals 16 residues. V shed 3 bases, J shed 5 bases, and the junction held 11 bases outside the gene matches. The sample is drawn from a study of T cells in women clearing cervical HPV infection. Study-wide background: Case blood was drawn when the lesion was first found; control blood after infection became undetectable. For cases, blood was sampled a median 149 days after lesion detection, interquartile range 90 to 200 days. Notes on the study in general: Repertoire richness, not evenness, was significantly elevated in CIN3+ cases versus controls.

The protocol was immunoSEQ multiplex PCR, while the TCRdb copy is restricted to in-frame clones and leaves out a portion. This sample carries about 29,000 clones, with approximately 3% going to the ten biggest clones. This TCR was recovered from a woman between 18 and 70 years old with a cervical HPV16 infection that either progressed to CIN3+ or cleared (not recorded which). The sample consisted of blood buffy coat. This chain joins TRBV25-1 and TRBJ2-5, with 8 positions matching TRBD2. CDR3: CASSEKTSGLGETQYF. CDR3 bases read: TGTGCCAGCAGTGAGAAAACTAGCGGACTGGGGGAGACC. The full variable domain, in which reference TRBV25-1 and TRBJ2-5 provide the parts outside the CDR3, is EADIYQTPRYLVIGTGKKITLECSQTMGHDKMYWYQQDPGMELHLIHYSYGVNSTEKGDLSSESTVSRIRTEHFPLTLESARPSHTSQYLCASSEKTSGLGETQYFGPGTRLLVL.